What follows are 20 T cell receptor beta chains derived from one specimen sequenced in a study of blood T cell repertoires in COVID-19. Generated by immunoSEQ multiplex PCR, the TCRdb table keeps only in-frame clones and is missing some. The sample contains around 260,000 clones, 80% to 85% of which appear only once. Sequencing was done on a sample of peripheral blood. The receptor source for this set is a person between 70 and 80 years old with COVID-19, enrolled during active disease.

CDR3 amino acids: CASSWGGTNQPQHF. The DNA for the CDR3 is TGTGCCAGCAGCTGGGGGGGGACCAATCAGCCCCAGCATTTT. The rearrangement uses TRBV11-3 and TRBJ1-5; D is perhaps TRBD1 (5 bases). V shed 4 bases and J shed 3 bases, with 10 bases lying between them. This CDR3 is built from 14 residues. The germline gives CDR1 SGHNT, CDR2 YENEEA. The whole variable domain, remainder taken from reference TRBV11-3 and TRBJ1-5, is EAGVVQSPRYKIIEKKQPVAFWCNPISGHNTLYWYLQNLGQGPELLIRYENEEAVDDSQLPKDRFSAERLKGVDSTLKIQPAELGDSAVYLCASSWGGTNQPQHFGDGTRLSIL.

The chain combines TRBV21-1 with TRBJ1-1. TRBV21-1 is classified as a pseudogene. The CDR3 consists of 13 residues. The DNA of the CDR3 is TGTGCCAGCAGCAAAGAAACGCGGATCGAAGCTTTCTTT. Encoded protein: CASSKETRIEAFF.

V gene TRBV6-5 combines with J gene TRBJ1-2, with 8 nucleotides matching TRBD1. The CDR3 sequence is 16 residues long. Germline lookup yields CDR1 MNHEY and CDR2 SVGAGI. V shed 1 base, J shed 8 bases, and the junction held 12 bases outside the gene matches. CDR3 region: CASSYLVNQGAFGYTF. CDR3 bases: TGTGCCAGCAGTTACTTAGTTAACCAGGGGGCGTTCGGCTACACCTTC.

The chain joins TRBV30 to TRBJ1-6; D not resolved. Per germline, CDR1 GTSNPN and CDR2 SVGIG (reference sequence). This CDR3 has 14 amino acids. V lost 4 bases and J 7 bases, leaving 14 bases between the germline ends. The CDR3 protein is CAWIKDFSNSPLHF. In nucleotides, the CDR3 is TGTGCCTGGATAAAAGACTTTTCGAATTCACCCCTCCACTTT. Filled out from reference TRBV30 and TRBJ1-6, the complete variable domain reads SQTIHQWPATLVQPVGSPLSLECTVEGTSNPNLYWYRQAAGRGLQLLFYSVGIGQISSEVPQNLSASRPQDRQFILSSKKLLLSDSGFYLCAWIKDFSNSPLHFGNGTRLTVT.

The chain combines TRBV13 with TRBJ2-1; possibly TRBD2 for D (5 bases). The CDR3 has 17 residues. With 0 bases removed from V and 7 bases from J, the gap between germline ends came to 19 bases. Germline values: CDR1 PRHDT, CDR2 FYEKMQ (reference sequence). CDR3: CASSLGLEGLDGNEQFF. CDR3 nucleotide sequence: TGTGCCAGCAGCTTAGGCCTAGAAGGACTGGATGGAAATGAGCAGTTCTTC.

V gene TRBV9 combines with J gene TRBJ2-2; TRBD2 might be the D (5 bases). CDR1 SGDLS and CDR2 YYNGEE come from the germline V gene. V was pared by 0 bases and J by 5 bases, with 11 bases between. This CDR3 contains 15 residues. CDR3 DNA: TGTGCCAGCAGCGTAGGGTTCGGGGAGACCGGGGAGCTGTTTTTT. Its protein is CASSVGFGETGELFF.

The V and J genes are TRBV19 and TRBJ1-5; no firm D call. The V and J ends lost 6 bases and 2 bases respectively, with 11 bases between them. The CDR3 extends over 14 amino acids. Germline V gives CDR1 LNHDA, CDR2 SQIVND (reference sequence). The CDR3 region is CASSSTAGNQPQHF. CDR3 DNA sequence: TGTGCCAGTAGCTCCACTGCGGGCAATCAGCCCCAGCATTTT.

The V call is TRBV21-1, the J call TRBJ2-7; TRBD1, the D gene given by the table, was not confirmed from the DNA. TRBV21-1 is a documented pseudogene. The CDR3 loop spans 16 amino acids. CDR3 region: CASSPGKRRGTGEQYF. In nucleotides, the CDR3 is TGTGCCAGCAGCCCAGGTAAACGCAGGGGTACAGGCGAGCAGTACTTC.

This clone has only one observation. This chain connects TRBV11-2 to TRBJ1-1; D may be TRBD1 (6 bases). The CDR3 runs to 15 residues. V was cut by 3 bases and J by 10 bases, with 21 bases left in between. Germline loops: CDR1 SGHAT, CDR2 FQNNGV. CDR3 loop: CASSLEPGGGWRAFF. The CDR3 nucleotides read TGTGCCAGCAGCTTGGAACCGGGGGGCGGATGGAGAGCTTTCTTT.

This sequence joins TRBV5-1 and TRBJ1-4; D ambiguous. Germline V lookup: CDR1 SGHRS, CDR2 YFSETQ. V was shortened by 4 bases and J by 7 bases, with 14 bases between the two germline ends. The length of the CDR3 is 14 residues. DNA of the CDR3: TGCGCCAGCAGCGCTGATCTAGCGGCTGAAAAACTGTTTTTT. Its protein product is CASSADLAAEKLFF.

V and J are TRBV27 and TRBJ2-1; possibly TRBD2 for D (9 bases). The CDR3 runs 15 residues. Trimming took 10 bases from V and 6 from J, leaving 22 bases between them. Germline CDR1 MNHEY, CDR2 SMNVEV (reference sequence). This chain's CDR3 is CATSPSGTGFNEQFF. CDR3 bases: TGTGCCACCTCACCTAGCGGGACAGGATTCAATGAGCAGTTCTTC.

The chain combines TRBV7-2 with TRBJ1-2, with D tentatively TRBD1 (5 bases). The CDR3 has 13 amino acids. Looked up from germline, CDR1 is SGHTA and CDR2 is FQGNSA. Trimming stripped 5 bases from V and 5 bases from J, with 12 bases between. In nucleotides, the CDR3 is TGTGCCAGCAGCCGAAGCCAGGGTTATGGCTACACCTTC. This translates into CASSRSQGYGYTF.

The chain links TRBV5-4 to TRBJ2-3, with D tentatively TRBD2 (5 bases). Looked up from germline, CDR1 is SGHNT and CDR2 is YYREEE (reference sequence). V was clipped by 0 bases and J by 6 bases, with 17 bases between them. The CDR3 is made up of 16 amino acids. The CDR3 protein is CASSLVGRLDVDTQYF. For the CDR3, the DNA is TGTGCCAGCAGCTTGGTTGGGAGACTCGACGTGGATACGCAGTATTTT.

This rearrangement joins TRBV6-2 or TRBV6-3 to TRBJ2-1, with D uncertain. The V and J ends lost 4 bases and 9 bases respectively, with 16 bases between them. Germline lookup yields CDR1 MNHEY and CDR2 SVGEGT. The CDR3 length is 14 residues. CDR3 in DNA: TGTGCCAGCAGTTCCCGCGGATCACACCCTGAGCAGTTCTTC. It codes for CASSSRGSHPEQFF.

The CDR3 spells CASSEVRGLAEKLFF. The DNA for the CDR3 is TGTGCCAGCAGTGAAGTCCGGGGGTTGGCTGAAAAACTGTTTTTT. The gene calls are TRBV6-1 and TRBJ1-4, with D possibly TRBD1 on 5 matching bases. Germline V gives CDR1 MNHNS, CDR2 SASEGT. The length of the CDR3 is 15 residues. V gave up 1 base and J gave up 7 bases, with 13 bases separating them.

This clone was found a few times. The chain recombines TRBV6-2 or TRBV6-3 with TRBJ2-2, with D maybe TRBD2 (5 bases). This CDR3 is built from 15 residues. V was clipped by 5 bases and J by 0 bases, with 10 bases between them. Germline assignment: CDR1 MNHEY and CDR2 SVGEGT. The CDR3 sequence is CASSRSTTNTGELFF. The DNA of the CDR3 is TGTGCCAGCAGTCGGTCGACTACGAACACCGGGGAGCTGTTTTTT.

The gene calls are TRBV6-6 and TRBJ1-2; 10 positions agree with TRBD1. V lost 2 bases, J lost 8 bases, and 11 bases stayed unmatched. The CDR3 extends over 16 amino acids. CDR1 is MNHNY and CDR2 is SVGAGI in the germline V gene (reference sequence). The CDR3 sequence: CASSYRTTGQGQGYTF. The CDR3 DNA follows: TGTGCCAGCAGTTACCGAACAACGGGACAGGGGCAAGGCTACACCTTC.

This chain uses TRBV6-4 with TRBJ2-7; 7 nucleotides agree with TRBD1. J was trimmed by 3 bases and V by 0 bases; bases with no gene match: 8. This CDR3 comprises 16 residues. CDR1 is MRHNA and CDR2 is SNTAGT in the germline V gene. This CDR3 reads CASSDSTKGDSYEQYF. As DNA, the CDR3 is TGTGCCAGCAGTGACTCGACAAAAGGGGACAGCTACGAGCAGTACTTC.

The chain recombines TRBV23-1 with TRBJ2-3, with D possibly TRBD2 on 6 matching bases. TRBV23-1 is flagged as an ORF with uncertain function. The CDR3 length is 17 residues. The germline V and J ends were trimmed by 2 bases and 2 bases, with 17 bases remaining between them. The CDR3 sequence is CASSQNDTRDFTDTQYF. The CDR3 DNA follows: TGCGCCAGCAGTCAAAACGACACTAGGGACTTCACAGATACGCAGTATTTT.

The chain joins TRBV6-5 to TRBJ2-7, with D tentatively TRBD2 (6 bases). Germline loops: CDR1 MNHEY, CDR2 SVGAGI. The CDR3 spans 13 residues. V lost 8 bases and J lost 2, with 13 bases in between. In DNA form, the CDR3 reads TGTGCCAGCGGAGGGATGTGGGCCTACGAGCAGTACTTC. Translated: CASGGMWAYEQYF.